What follows are 10 T cell receptor beta chains derived from one specimen sequenced in a study of T cell clonality in common variable immunodeficiency. Data came from immunoSEQ multiplex PCR; TCRdb stores just in-frame clones and leaves some out. The data show 40,000 to 45,000 clones, with none appearing a single time. Sequenced input: peripheral blood mononuclear cells. These receptors all come from a person aged 18 to 75 in good health.

In this sample, this clone turned up many times. The CDR3 end lies 3 residues beyond the end of the read and is filled in from the germline J gene. The gene calls are TRBV10-3 and TRBJ2-1, with 13 nucleotides matching TRBD2. J gave up 5 bases and V 4 bases, and 2 bases lay outside the gene matches. CDR1 and CDR2 (germline): ENHRY, SYGVKD. The CDR3 totals 15 residues. Incomplete CDR3 DNA: TGTGCCATCAGTGGGACTAGCGGGAGCAACAATGAG. Its protein product is CAISGTSGSNNE. In full, the CDR3 is CAISGTSGSNNEQFF.

This clone was counted ten times or more. Sequencing ends 3 residues short of the CDR3 end; the germline J gene provides the rest. The V call is TRBV19, the J call TRBJ2-7, with 8 bases that match TRBD2. V gave up 3 bases and J gave up 6 bases; unmatched junction bases: 7. Germline loops: CDR1 LNHDA, CDR2 SQIVND (reference sequence). This CDR3 is built from 14 residues. Here the CDR3 reads CASSMERTSREQYF. The CDR3 DNA, read in part, is TGTGCCAGTAGTATGGAAAGGACTAGCCGCGAG.

This clone came up many times. The CDR3 end is not reached by the read, which stops 3 residues before it; the germline J gene fills it in. The chain combines TRBV4-1 with TRBJ2-3; D gene ambiguous. The V end lost 4 bases, the J end lost 5 bases, and 10 bases lay between the germline ends. CDR1 and CDR2 (germline): MGHRA, YSYEKL. The CDR3 covers 13 residues. This chain's CDR3 is CASSPRLGDTQYF. The sequenced part of the CDR3 DNA is TGCGCCAGCAGCCCTCGACTTGGAGATACG.

This clone was found many times. The read stops 3 residues short of the end of the CDR3; the missing end is completed from the germline J gene. The gene calls are TRBV19 and TRBJ2-3, with 9 nucleotides matching TRBD2. The V segment lost 7 bases and the J segment 5 bases; nucleotides outside the gene matches: 7. CDR1 and CDR2 (germline): LNHDA, SQIVND (reference sequence). The CDR3 runs 14 residues. The sequenced part of the CDR3 DNA is TGTGCCAGTAAAGTAGCGGGGGTTTTAGATACG. Amino acids: CASKVAGVLDT. The full CDR3 reads CASKVAGVLDTQYF.

In its sample, this clone was seen many times. The CDR3 goes on 3 residues after the read ends, and that part is filled in from the germline J gene. The rearrangement links TRBV18 to TRBJ1-1; D perhaps matches TRBD1 (5 bases). The germline V gene encodes CDR1 KGHSH and CDR2 LQKENI. This CDR3 has 15 amino acids. Trimming removed 3 bases at V and 1 base at J, with 12 bases between. The covered CDR3 bases are TGTGCCAGCTCACCCTCGGGGGTTGGGAACACTGAA. Amino acid sequence: CASSPSGVGNTE. The CDR3, in full, reads CASSPSGVGNTEAFF.

Many counts were recorded for this clone. The CDR3 goes on 3 residues after the read ends, and that part is filled in from the germline J gene. V and J are TRBV6-4 and TRBJ2-1, with D possibly matching TRBD2 (6 bases). Germline lookup yields CDR1 MRHNA and CDR2 SNTAGT. V shed 7 bases and J shed 1 base, with 14 bases lying between them. The CDR3 is made up of 15 amino acids. The covered CDR3 bases are TGTGCCAGCACCAAGCAGGCGGGATCCTACAATGAG. Its translation is CASTKQAGSYNE. The complete CDR3 sequence is CASTKQAGSYNEQFF.

This clone was detected many times. The read ends 3 residues before the CDR3 terminus; that terminus is restored from the germline J gene. V usage is TRBV19 and J usage is TRBJ1-3; unclear D gene. Looked up from germline, CDR1 is LNHDA and CDR2 is SQIVND (reference sequence). This CDR3 is 18 amino acids long. V lost 1 base to trimming and J lost 0 bases, with 16 bases between them. The CDR3 bases that were read are TGTGCCAGTAGTATAGCATTGGAGACACTGGGCTCTGGAAACACC. This sequence encodes CASSIALETLGSGNT. The whole CDR3 protein is CASSIALETLGSGNTIYF.

This clone has ten or more counts. Sequencing ends 3 residues short of the CDR3 end; the germline J gene provides the rest. This sequence joins TRBV2 and TRBJ1-2; 7 bases line up with TRBD1. J was trimmed by 0 bases and V by 6 bases; bases with no gene match: 7. Germline V CDR1 and CDR2: SNHLY, FYNNEI. The CDR3 extends over 15 amino acids. The covered CDR3 bases are TGTGCCAGCAGCATCAGACAGGGAACTAACTATGGC. Amino acids: CASSIRQGTNYG. The complete CDR3 reads CASSIRQGTNYGYTF. The full variable domain, its missing parts supplied by reference TRBV2 and TRBJ1-2, is EPEVTQTPSHQVTQMGQEVILRCVPISNHLYFYWYRQILGQKVEFLVSFYNNEISEKSEIFDDQFSVERPDGSNFTLKIRSTKLEDSAMYFCASSIRQGTNYGYTFGSGTRLTVV.

Ten or more counts support this clone. The observed sequence ends 3 residues before the CDR3 terminus, with the missing tail filled in from the germline J gene. V is TRBV19 and J is TRBJ2-1; D remains unclear. Germline V gene sequence: CDR1 LNHDA, CDR2 SQIVND (reference sequence). V was shortened by 3 bases and J by 4 bases, with 7 bases between the two germline ends. This CDR3 comprises 13 residues. CDR3 DNA (partial): TGTGCCAGTAGTATCGGCGGATACAATGAG. This translates into CASSIGGYNE. The whole CDR3 reads CASSIGGYNEQFF. Complete variable domain (other parts from reference TRBV19 and TRBJ2-1): DGGITQSPKYLFRKEGQNVTLSCEQNLNHDAMYWYRQDPGQGLRLIYYSQIVNDFQKGDIAEGYSVSREKKESFPLTVTSAQKNPTAFYLCASSIGGYNEQFFGPGTRLTVL.

In its sample, this clone was seen many times. The sequenced fragment ends 3 residues before the CDR3 boundary, so the rest is inferred from the germline J gene. The rearrangement links TRBV18 to TRBJ2-7; D might be TRBD1 (6 bases). V shed 6 bases and J shed 0 bases, with 15 bases lying between them. The CDR3 spans 15 residues. CDR1 KGHSH and CDR2 LQKENI come from the germline V gene. This chain's CDR3 is CASSPGQLSSYEQYF. The sequenced part of the CDR3 DNA is TGTGCCAGCTCGCCGGGACAATTAAGCTCCTACGAG.